These 25 T cell receptor beta chains were sequenced from one sample in a study of T cell responses to AZD1222 COVID-19 vaccine (dated by TCRdb to the early 2020s). Libraries were constructed by the immunoSEQ multiplex PCR assay. TCRdb stores this immuneACCESS table with in-frame sequences only. Part of the clones is absent; in the studies checked, under half of the shortfall reflects unresolved V genes, and no reason is known for the rest. The sample table contains some 200,000 clones; only one count was recorded for just over 90% of them. The top ten clonotypes cover approximately 4% of the sample. The time point label, read with the paper, signifies: about 28 days (+/-7) after the second vaccine dose. The sample's treatment or condition label, in plain terms: meningococcal conjugate vaccine given as trial control. This sample comprised peripheral blood, obtained 28 days after the second dose of the MenACWY control vaccine. The receptors derive from an adult who received the MenACWY meningococcal vaccine as a control.

The chain links TRBV20-1 to TRBJ2-1, with TRBD2 identical over 7 bases. The trim removed 5 bases at V and 9 bases at J, leaving 4 bases unmatched. Germline V gives CDR1 DFQATT, CDR2 SNEGSKA (reference sequence). The CDR3 runs 11 residues. CDR3 nucleotides: TGCAGTGCTGGACTAGTCACTGAGCAGTTCTTC. It yields the protein CSAGLVTEQFF.

V is TRBV24-1 and J is TRBJ1-2, with no clear D. V lost 1 base and J 2 bases, leaving 7 bases between the germline ends. This CDR3 spans 14 amino acids. Germline V gene lookup returns CDR1 KGHDR and CDR2 SFDVKD. CDR3 sequence (DNA): TGTGCCACCAGTGATTTCCACGGGAACTATGGCTACACCTTC. Protein product: CATSDFHGNYGYTF.

The chain recombines TRBV9 with TRBJ2-7; TRBD2 matches at 14 bases. This CDR3 has 18 residues. J lost 4 bases, V lost 2 bases, and 11 bases had no gene match. Germline V gene sequence: CDR1 SGDLS, CDR2 YYNGEE. The CDR3 spells CASSVGLAGGGLEYEQYF. The CDR3 bases are TGTGCCAGCAGCGTTGGACTAGCGGGAGGAGGGTTGGAGTACGAGCAGTACTTC.

On this clone: Within the sample, other DNA sequences also encode this same CDR3. The CDR3 spells CASSYSNQPQHF. DNA for the CDR3: TGTGCCAGCAGCTACAGCAATCAGCCCCAGCATTTT. This chain joins TRBV12-3 or TRBV12-4 and TRBJ1-5, with no clear D. The V gene lost 6 bases and the J gene lost 1 base, with 4 bases spanning the gap. This CDR3 contains 12 residues.

This clone was seen a single time. The chain has TRBV28 and TRBJ2-2; 9 nucleotides match TRBD1. The germline CDR1 and CDR2 sequences are MDHEN and SYDVKM. V was clipped by 6 bases and J by 4 bases; unmatched bases: 6. The CDR3 spans 15 residues. Here the CDR3 DNA reads TGTGCCAGCAGGACCGGGACAGGGATCACCGGGGAGCTGTTTTTT. Its protein is CASRTGTGITGELFF. Full variable domain (remainder filled in from reference TRBV28 and TRBJ2-2): DVKVTQSSRYLVKRTGEKVFLECVQDMDHENMFWYRQDPGLGLRLIYFSYDVKMKEKGDIPEGYSVSREKKERFSLILESASTNQTSMYLCASRTGTGITGELFFGEGSRLTVL.

The V call is TRBV19, the J call TRBJ1-4, with 7 bases matching TRBD1. The CDR3 is 16 amino acids. Germline V gene lookup returns CDR1 LNHDA and CDR2 SQIVND (reference sequence). J gave up 1 base and V 6 bases, and 8 bases lay outside the gene matches. CDR3 nucleotide sequence: TGTGCCAGTAGAAATATACAGGGGCTAACTAATGAAAAACTGTTTTTT. The encoded protein is CASRNIQGLTNEKLFF.

The chain links TRBV5-1 to TRBJ1-1; 9 bases are a match to TRBD1. This CDR3 has 15 amino acids. The germline V gene encodes CDR1 SGHRS and CDR2 YFSETQ. V was pared by 4 bases and J by 2 bases, with 6 bases of the junction left unmatched. The CDR3 is CASSPRTGANTEAFF. DNA of the CDR3: TGCGCCAGCAGCCCGAGGACAGGGGCTAACACTGAAGCTTTCTTT.

This sequence joins TRBV5-1 and TRBJ1-1; TRBD1 matches at 9 bases. J lost 4 bases, V lost 4 bases, and 8 bases had no gene match. Germline-derived CDR1 and CDR2 are SGHRS and YFSETQ. The CDR3 is 15 residues long. CDR3 sequence reads: CASSQGQGRSTEAFF. The DNA for the CDR3 is TGCGCCAGCAGCCAGGGACAGGGACGAAGCACTGAAGCTTTCTTT.

V is TRBV19 and J is TRBJ1-1; D is unclear. This CDR3 is 15 amino acids long. Germline assignment: CDR1 LNHDA and CDR2 SQIVND (reference sequence). Deletions cut 7 bases from V and 2 bases from J, with 17 bases between. CDR3 DNA: TGTGCCAGTATCCCCAACCCCCAGCCAAACACTGAAGCTTTCTTT. This translates into CASIPNPQPNTEAFF.

The chain is built from TRBV7-6 and TRBJ2-5; possible D gene TRBD1, 6 bases. The V end lost 1 base, the J end lost 1 base, and 10 bases lay between the germline ends. In germline, CDR1 is SGHVS, CDR2 FNYEAQ. The CDR3 extends over 15 amino acids. The CDR3 loop is CASSLGRGPQETQYF. The CDR3 region has the DNA TGTGCCAGCAGCTTAGGCAGGGGCCCCCAAGAGACCCAGTACTTC.

The rearrangement joins TRBV7-9 to TRBJ1-2; TRBD1 aligns across 10 bases. Germline CDR1 is SEHNR and CDR2 is FQNEAQ (reference sequence). Trimming took 5 bases from V and 6 from J; bases not matched to a gene: 3. This CDR3 is 13 amino acids long. The chain's CDR3 is CASSRDRGHGYTF. DNA of the CDR3: TGTGCCAGCAGCCGGGACAGGGGTCATGGCTACACCTTC.

The chain links TRBV27 to TRBJ2-7, with 8 bases aligning to TRBD2. Trimming removed 5 bases from V and 4 bases from J; junction bases left unmatched: 10. This CDR3 region has 15 residues. Germline V lookup: CDR1 MNHEY, CDR2 SMNVEV (reference sequence). The DNA for the CDR3 is TGTGCCAGCAGTCTTCGGGGGGGCGCAGCATACGAGCAGTACTTC. Translated, it gives CASSLRGGAAYEQYF.

The chain couples TRBV19 to TRBJ1-2; possibly TRBD1 for D (5 bases). CDR3 length equals 15 residues. The germline V gene has CDR1 LNHDA and CDR2 SQIVND (reference sequence). The ends were cut back, 6 bases at V and 4 bases at J, with 18 bases in the middle. The CDR3, as DNA: TGTGCCAGTAGGACCCGGGCTGGGGCAGGCTATGGCTACACCTTC. This sequence encodes CASRTRAGAGYGYTF.

J is TRBJ2-7 and V is TRBV27, with D possibly matching TRBD2 (5 bases). V lost 6 bases to trimming and J lost 6 bases, with 18 bases between them. Per germline, CDR1 MNHEY and CDR2 SMNVEV (reference sequence). The CDR3 spans 14 residues. The CDR3 spells CASREAPPHREQYF. CDR3 DNA sequence: TGTGCCAGCAGGGAGGCGCCGCCCCATCGCGAGCAGTACTTC.

V is TRBV5-1 and J is TRBJ1-1, with TRBD1 matching over 8 bases. V shed 4 bases and J 4 bases; nucleotides not matched to a gene: 9. This CDR3 has 15 residues. Per germline, CDR1 SGHRS and CDR2 YFSETQ. The CDR3 loop reads CASSPDRVGGTEAFF. The CDR3 region has the DNA TGCGCCAGCAGCCCGGACAGGGTAGGAGGCACTGAAGCTTTCTTT.

This chain uses TRBV3-1 (or the pseudogene TRBV3-2) with TRBJ2-7, with 11 bases aligning to TRBD2. V shed 5 bases, J shed 3 bases, and the junction held 3 bases outside the gene matches. The CDR3 totals 14 residues. Germline V gene lookup returns CDR1 LGHDT and CDR2 YNNKEL (reference sequence). CDR3 nucleotide sequence: TGTGCCAGCAGCGGGACTAGCGGACACTACGAGCAGTACTTC. It is translated as CASSGTSGHYEQYF.

This clone was seen only a few times. The V gene is TRBV10-3, the J gene TRBJ2-2; maybe TRBD2 (6 bases). Per germline, CDR1 ENHRY and CDR2 SYGVKD. V gave up 6 bases and J gave up 0 bases, with 11 bases separating them. The CDR3 has 15 residues. CDR3 sequence reads: CAIRGSGANTGELFF. For the CDR3, the DNA is TGTGCCATCAGGGGCTCGGGGGCGAACACCGGGGAGCTGTTTTTT.

This chain joins TRBV28 and TRBJ1-2; D is uncertain. Trimming removed 2 bases from V and 7 bases from J, with 11 bases in between. This CDR3 has 13 amino acids. Germline V gene sequence: CDR1 MDHEN, CDR2 SYDVKM. CDR3 nucleotides: TGTGCCAGCAGTTTACCGATCATAGGTGGCTACACCTTC. It is translated as CASSLPIIGGYTF.

V gene TRBV30 combines with J gene TRBJ2-1; D is unclear. Germline assignment: CDR1 GTSNPN and CDR2 SVGIG (reference sequence). V dropped 2 bases and J dropped 7 bases, with 15 bases sitting between them. The CDR3 has 14 residues. The CDR3 protein is CAWSPPVATNEQFF. Here the CDR3 DNA reads TGTGCCTGGAGTCCCCCAGTGGCTACGAATGAGCAGTTCTTC.

The chain recombines TRBV9 with TRBJ2-1; 10 positions match TRBD2. The CDR3 has 15 residues. Germline values: CDR1 SGDLS, CDR2 YYNGEE. Losses at the gene ends were 3 bases for V and 5 bases for J; bases not matched to a gene: 5. CDR3 sequence (DNA): TGTGCCAGCAGCGGAAACCTAGCGGGGGACAATGAGCAGTTCTTC. Its translation: CASSGNLAGDNEQFF.

CDR3 sequence reads: CASRPDRGRQPQHF. As DNA, the CDR3 is TGTGCCAGTAGACCCGACAGGGGACGTCAGCCCCAGCATTTT. The chain has TRBV19 and TRBJ1-5, with 8 bases identical to TRBD1. CDR3 length: 14 residues. From germline, CDR1 is LNHDA and CDR2 SQIVND (reference sequence). V lost 6 bases to trimming and J lost 6 bases; unmatched junction nucleotides: 7.

V and J are TRBV3-1 (or the pseudogene TRBV3-2) and TRBJ2-5, with D unresolved. This CDR3 comprises 15 residues. Trimming left V 0 bases short and J 5 bases short, with 13 bases between. Germline CDR1 and CDR2: LGHDT and YNNKEL (reference sequence). The DNA of the CDR3 is TGTGCCAGCAGCCAAGATTTACTGGACCGGGAGACCCAGTACTTC. Translation: CASSQDLLDRETQYF.

This clone was observed a single time. The chain combines TRBV19 with TRBJ2-2, with 9 bases matching TRBD1. Germline CDR1 and CDR2: LNHDA and SQIVND (reference sequence). This CDR3 contains 16 residues. V trimming: 7 bases; J trimming: 3 bases; junction bases outside the gene matches: 9. The CDR3 DNA reads TGTGCCAGTACCTTCCTCCGGGACAGGGACACCGGGGAGCTGTTTTTT. Amino acids: CASTFLRDRDTGELFF.

The chain uses TRBV7-2 and TRBJ1-4; 9 nucleotides line up with TRBD1. J gave up 4 bases and V 5 bases, and 11 bases lay outside the gene matches. CDR3 length equals 17 residues. Per germline, CDR1 SGHTA and CDR2 FQGNSA. The CDR3 coding sequence is TGTGCCAGCAGCCCCCGCACCGGGACAGGGTATAATGAAAAACTGTTTTTT. Translation: CASSPRTGTGYNEKLFF. The full variable domain, rest sourced from reference TRBV7-2 and TRBJ1-4, is GAGVSQSPSNKVTEKGKDVELRCDPISGHTALYWYRQSLGQGLEFLIYFQGNSAPDKSGLPSDRFSAERTGGSVSTLTIQRTQQEDSAVYLCASSPRTGTGYNEKLFFGSGTQLSVL.

The chain uses TRBV9 and TRBJ2-6; weak D call: TRBD1 (6 bases). This CDR3 contains 18 residues. The V gene lost 3 bases and the J gene lost 0 bases, with 16 bases spanning the gap. Germline loops: CDR1 SGDLS, CDR2 YYNGEE. The CDR3 sequence is CASSAGTLRLSGANVLTF. CDR3 nucleotides: TGTGCCAGCAGCGCAGGGACACTTCGACTCTCTGGGGCCAACGTCCTGACTTTC. Filled out from reference TRBV9 and TRBJ2-6, the complete variable domain reads DSGVTQTPKHLITATGQRVTLRCSPRSGDLSVYWYQQSLDQGLQFLIQYYNGEERAKGNILERFSAQQFPDLHSELNLSSLELGDSALYFCASSAGTLRLSGANVLTFGAGSRLTVL.